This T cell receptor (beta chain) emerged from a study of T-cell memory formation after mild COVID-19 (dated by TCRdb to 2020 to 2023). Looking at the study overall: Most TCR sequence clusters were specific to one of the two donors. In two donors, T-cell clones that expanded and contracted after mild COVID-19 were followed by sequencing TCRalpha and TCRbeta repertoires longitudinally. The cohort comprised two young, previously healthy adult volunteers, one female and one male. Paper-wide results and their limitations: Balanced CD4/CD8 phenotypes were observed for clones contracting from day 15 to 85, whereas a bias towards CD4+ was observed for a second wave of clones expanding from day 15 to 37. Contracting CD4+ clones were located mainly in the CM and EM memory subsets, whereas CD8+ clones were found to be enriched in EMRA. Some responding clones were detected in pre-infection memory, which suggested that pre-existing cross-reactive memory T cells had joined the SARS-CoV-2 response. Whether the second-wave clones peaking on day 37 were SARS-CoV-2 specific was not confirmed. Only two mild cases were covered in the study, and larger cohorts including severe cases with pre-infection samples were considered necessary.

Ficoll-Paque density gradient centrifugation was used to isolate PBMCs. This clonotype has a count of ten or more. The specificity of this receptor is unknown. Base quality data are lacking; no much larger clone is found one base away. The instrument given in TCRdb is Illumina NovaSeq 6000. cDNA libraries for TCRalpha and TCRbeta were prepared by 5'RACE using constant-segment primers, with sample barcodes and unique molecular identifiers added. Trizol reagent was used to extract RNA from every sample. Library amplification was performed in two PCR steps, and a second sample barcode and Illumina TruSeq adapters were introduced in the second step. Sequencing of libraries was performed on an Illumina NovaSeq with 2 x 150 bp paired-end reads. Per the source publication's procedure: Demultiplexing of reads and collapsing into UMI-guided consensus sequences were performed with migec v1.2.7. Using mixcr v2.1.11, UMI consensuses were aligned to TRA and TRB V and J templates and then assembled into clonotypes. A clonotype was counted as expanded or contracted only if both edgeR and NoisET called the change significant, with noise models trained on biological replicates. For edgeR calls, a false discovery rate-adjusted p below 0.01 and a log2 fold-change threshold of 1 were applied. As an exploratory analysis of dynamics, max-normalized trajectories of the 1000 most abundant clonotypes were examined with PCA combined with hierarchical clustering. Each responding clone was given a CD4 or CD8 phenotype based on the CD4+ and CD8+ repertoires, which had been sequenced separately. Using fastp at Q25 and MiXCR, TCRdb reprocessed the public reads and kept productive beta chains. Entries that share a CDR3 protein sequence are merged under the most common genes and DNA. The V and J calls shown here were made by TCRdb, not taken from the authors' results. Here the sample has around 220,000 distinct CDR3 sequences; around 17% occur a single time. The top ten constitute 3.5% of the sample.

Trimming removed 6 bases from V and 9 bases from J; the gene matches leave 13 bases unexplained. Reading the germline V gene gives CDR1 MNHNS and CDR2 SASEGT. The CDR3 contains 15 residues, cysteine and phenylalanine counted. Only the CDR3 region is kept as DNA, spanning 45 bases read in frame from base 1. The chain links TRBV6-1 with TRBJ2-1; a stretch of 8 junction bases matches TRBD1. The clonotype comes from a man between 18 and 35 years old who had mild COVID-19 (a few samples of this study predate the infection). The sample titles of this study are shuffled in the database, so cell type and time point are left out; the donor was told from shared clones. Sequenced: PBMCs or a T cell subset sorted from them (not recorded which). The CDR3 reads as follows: CASSSGQGYKPEQFF. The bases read TGTGCCAGCAGCTCCGGACAGGGTTACAAGCCTGAGCAGTTCTTC.